The 19 T cell receptor beta chains below all came from one sample that was sequenced in a study of control samples from healthy donors and cancer patients (dated by TCRdb to the early 2020s). To prepare the library, the immunoSEQ multiplex PCR assay was applied. In its TCRdb copy, this immuneACCESS table keeps in-frame sequences only and misses some clones. Where compared with another copy, unresolved V genes explain less than half of these, and the others have no known cause. The table for this sample lists some 160,000 clones; just under 95% of them were counted only once. The ten largest clonotypes hold 7.5% to 8.5% of the sample. The source material was blood. The receptor source for this set is a woman in her thirties or forties in good health.

This clone was observed once. The CDR3 sequence is CASSQEGGSARGTQYF. The CDR3 region has the DNA TGTGCCAGCAGCCAAGAGGGGGGATCGGCAAGAGGGACCCAGTACTTC. The chain uses TRBV4-2 and TRBJ2-5; tentatively, D is TRBD2 (6 bases). The CDR3 runs to 16 residues. From germline, CDR1 is LGHNA and CDR2 YNFKEQ. Trimming took 0 bases from V and 7 from J, leaving 18 bases between them.

The V and J genes are TRBV25-1 and TRBJ2-1; D possibly matches TRBD1 or TRBD2 (5 bases each). CDR1 MGHDK and CDR2 SYGVNS come from the germline V gene. The CDR3 spans 15 residues. The V and J ends lost 3 bases and 3 bases respectively, with 12 bases between them. The CDR3 region has the DNA TGTGCCAGCAGTGACCCCGAGAGGGGCTACAATGAGCAGTTCTTC. This sequence encodes CASSDPERGYNEQFF.

The chain is built from TRBV27 and TRBJ2-7, with no clear D. The germline V gene encodes CDR1 MNHEY and CDR2 SMNVEV (reference sequence). The CDR3 contains 12 residues. Between the trimmed V and J ends, which lost 7 bases and 0 bases, there was a span of 7 bases. In DNA form, the CDR3 reads TGTGCCAGCATCGGCAACTCCTACGAGCAGTACTTC. The encoded protein is CASIGNSYEQYF.

This chain uses TRBV4-3 with TRBJ2-2; D remains unclear. Trimming pared 1 base from V and 7 bases from J, leaving 10 bases between. The CDR3 spans 14 residues. The V gene's germline CDR1 is LGHNA and CDR2 YSLEER. The CDR3 nucleotides are TGCGCCAGCAGCCAAGGGGCCAAGGACGGGGAGCTGTTTTTT. This translates into CASSQGAKDGELFF.

The chain joins TRBV19 to TRBJ2-7; a possible D gene is TRBD2 (6 bases). This CDR3 has 14 residues. The germline gives CDR1 LNHDA, CDR2 SQIVND (reference sequence). V lost 2 bases to trimming and J lost 3 bases, with 11 bases between them. CDR3 nucleotides: TGTGCCAGTAGTATACGGGGGTCCTACTACGAGCAGTACTTC. It specifies CASSIRGSYYEQYF.

In nucleotides, the CDR3 is TGTGCCAGTAGTATAAACCCCCAGGGGACCCTCCACTTT. Translating it yields CASSINPQGTLHF. The J gene is TRBJ1-6, the V gene TRBV19; maybe TRBD1 (6 bases). The germline V and J ends were trimmed by 2 bases and 14 bases, with 13 bases remaining between them. The CDR3 has 13 amino acids. Germline V gives CDR1 LNHDA, CDR2 SQIVND (reference sequence).

The chain couples TRBV7-3 to TRBJ1-1; D is unclear. Germline CDR1 is SGHTA and CDR2 is FQGTGA. This CDR3 spans 14 amino acids. Trimming took off 1 base at V and 3 bases at J, with 9 bases between the two ends. CDR3: CASSLNPAYTEAFF. The CDR3 nucleotides read TGTGCCAGCAGCTTAAATCCAGCCTACACTGAAGCTTTCTTT.

V is TRBV4-3 and J is TRBJ2-7; 8 nucleotides match TRBD1. Germline-derived CDR1 and CDR2 are LGHNA and YSLEER. J lost 5 bases, V lost 0 bases, and 6 bases had no gene match. The CDR3 runs to 15 residues. CDR3 nucleotide sequence: TGCGCCAGCAGCCAAGAGAACAGGGGGGTCGACGAGCAGTACTTC. Its translation is CASSQENRGVDEQYF.

The gene calls are TRBV12-3 or TRBV12-4 and TRBJ1-6; D remains ambiguous. V dropped 2 bases and J dropped 9 bases, with 8 bases sitting between them. The CDR3 loop spans 13 amino acids. CDR3 coding DNA: TGTGCCAGCAGTTTACGTCGTCTTTCACCCCTCCACTTT. This codes for CASSLRRLSPLHF.

The chain carries TRBV6-1 and TRBJ1-2; D possibly corresponds to TRBD1 (6 bases). The CDR3 contains 14 residues. Trimming removed 1 base from V and 6 bases from J, with 12 bases in between. Germline CDR1 is MNHNS and CDR2 is SASEGT. For the CDR3, the DNA is TGTGCCAGCAGTGAAGGAGGGGGAATTGATGGCTACACCTTC. It yields the protein CASSEGGGIDGYTF.

This chain links TRBV9 with TRBJ1-2; TRBD1 matches 9 bases. The length of the CDR3 is 15 residues. V shed 4 bases and J 3 bases; nucleotides not matched to a gene: 7. Germline V lookup: CDR1 SGDLS, CDR2 YYNGEE. This CDR3 is CASSTTGGADYGYTF. CDR3 DNA: TGTGCCAGCAGCACAACAGGGGGCGCCGACTATGGCTACACCTTC.

The chain couples TRBV12-5 to TRBJ1-2; 8 positions agree with TRBD1. J was trimmed by 8 bases and V by 3 bases; bases with no gene match: 11. The CDR3 is 15 residues long. The germline V gene encodes CDR1 LGHNT and CDR2 FRNRAP. Written as DNA, the CDR3 is TGTGCTAGTGGTTTTCGGGACAGGTCTCTTGGGGGCTACACCTTC. Its translation is CASGFRDRSLGGYTF.

The genes are TRBV6-6 and TRBJ1-1; no clear D gene. In germline, CDR1 is MNHNY, CDR2 SVGAGI (reference sequence). This CDR3 has 16 residues. Trimming removed 7 bases at V and 0 bases at J, with 18 bases between. The CDR3 coding sequence is TGTGCCAGCATCATTTTACGTCGGCAGATGAACACTGAAGCTTTCTTT. It yields the protein CASIILRRQMNTEAFF.

This clone was detected only once. The chain recombines TRBV7-9 with TRBJ1-2; no clear D gene. Trimming cost V 1 base and J 1 base, with 10 bases left between them. The CDR3 is 15 residues long. Germline V gene sequence: CDR1 SEHNR, CDR2 FQNEAQ (reference sequence). CDR3 residues: CASSLVQIVNYGYTF. CDR3 coding DNA: TGTGCCAGCAGCTTAGTTCAAATAGTTAACTATGGCTACACCTTC.

This clone was counted once. The J gene is TRBJ2-2, the V gene TRBV19, with TRBD2 matching over 10 bases. Trimming at V came to 6 bases and at J to 0 bases, leaving 25 bases not matched to a gene. The CDR3 loop spans 23 amino acids. Germline V CDR1 and CDR2: LNHDA, SQIVND (reference sequence). CDR3 nucleotide sequence: TGTGCCAGTAGCCCTAAATATGGGGGGTGGACTAGCGGAAGACCAGCGAACACCGGGGAGCTGTTTTTT. Amino acid sequence: CASSPKYGGWTSGRPANTGELFF. Full variable domain (rest looked up from reference TRBV19 and TRBJ2-2): DGGITQSPKYLFRKEGQNVTLSCEQNLNHDAMYWYRQDPGQGLRLIYYSQIVNDFQKGDIAEGYSVSREKKESFPLTVTSAQKNPTAFYLCASSPKYGGWTSGRPANTGELFFGEGSRLTVL.

The CDR3 protein is CASSLETGRSNEQFF. The CDR3 bases are TGTGCCAGCAGCTTGGAGACAGGGAGGTCAAATGAGCAGTTCTTC. The J gene is TRBJ2-1, the V gene TRBV5-8; tentative D call: TRBD1 (7 bases). Germline-derived CDR1 and CDR2 are SGHTS and YDEGEE. V was trimmed by 0 bases and J by 7 bases, leaving 14 bases between them. CDR3 size: 15 residues. The variable domain in full, with the rest retrieved from reference TRBV5-8 and TRBJ2-1, is EAGVTQSPTHLIKTRGQQATLRCSPISGHTSVYWYQQALGLGLQFLLWYDEGEERNRGNFPPRFSGRQFPNYSSELNVNALELEDSALYLCASSLETGRSNEQFFGPGTRLTVL.

J is TRBJ1-2 and V is TRBV7-2; TRBD1 aligns across 7 bases. CDR3 length: 15 amino acids. The V segment lost 1 base and the J segment 4 bases; nucleotides outside the gene matches: 6. The V gene's germline CDR1 is SGHTA and CDR2 FQGNSA. CDR3 amino acids: CASSLGGQETYGYTF. CDR3 sequence (DNA): TGTGCCAGCAGCTTAGGCGGACAGGAGACCTATGGCTACACCTTC.

This chain uses TRBV3-1 (or the pseudogene TRBV3-2) with TRBJ2-7; D is uncertain. The CDR3 extends over 12 amino acids. Germline values: CDR1 LGHDT, CDR2 YNNKEL (reference sequence). The V and J ends lost 0 bases and 6 bases respectively, with 6 bases between them. The CDR3 region is CASSQDDGEQYF. The CDR3 nucleotides read TGTGCCAGCAGCCAAGATGACGGCGAGCAGTACTTC.

In DNA form, the CDR3 reads TGTGCCAGCAGCTTAGCACCTGCTAATTCACCCCTCCACTTT. Encoded protein: CASSLAPANSPLHF. The chain recombines TRBV7-9 with TRBJ1-6; no reliable D call. Germline lookup yields CDR1 SEHNR and CDR2 FQNEAQ (reference sequence). There are 14 residues in the CDR3. Trimming removed 0 bases from V and 6 bases from J, with 6 bases in between.